The text below deals with one TCR beta chain. The data are from a study of CD8 T cells in Susac syndrome. cDNA came from approximately 0.5 to 1 ug RNA primed by random hexamers. Each CDR3 protein is one row after TCRdb ran MiXCR on the immunoSEQ multiplex PCR reads. The repertoire has fewer than 200,000 distinct CDR3 sequences, approximately 95% of them found once; the top ten carry less than 0.2%. CDR3 length equals 13 residues. From germline, CDR1 is GTSNPN and CDR2 SVGIG (reference sequence). V lost 3 bases and J lost 2, with 8 bases in between. The clonotype was recovered from a human donor with multiple sclerosis. The specimen was CD8+ T cells from PBMCs. The chain links TRBV30 to TRBJ2-1, with D tentatively TRBD1 or TRBD2 (5 bases each). CDR3 sequence reads: CAWSWGTYNEQFF. CDR3 nucleotides: TGTGCCTGGAGCTGGGGGACCTACAATGAGCAGTTCTTC.